This entry lists 5 T cell receptor beta chains sequenced from one sample in a study of blood T cell repertoires in COVID-19. Assay used: immunoSEQ multiplex PCR; TCRdb lists only in-frame clones, some missing. The table includes 240,000 or so clones, around 88% detected once. The source material was PBMCs or T cells enriched from blood (not recorded which). These receptors were collected from a woman aged 40-49 years with acute COVID-19.

The rearrangement joins TRBV5-6 to TRBJ2-5; the D gene is possibly TRBD2 (6 bases). Trimming took off 3 bases at V and 5 bases at J, with 14 bases between the two ends. The CDR3 loop spans 14 amino acids. From germline, CDR1 is SGHDT and CDR2 YYEEEE. The CDR3 sequence is CASSWGVAEETQYF. Written as DNA, the CDR3 is TGTGCCAGCAGCTGGGGGGTAGCAGAGGAGACCCAGTACTTC.

The chain uses TRBV5-1 and TRBJ1-2; 7 nucleotides line up with TRBD1. The CDR3 sequence is 14 residues long. Germline V gene sequence: CDR1 SGHRS, CDR2 YFSETQ. J lost 4 bases, V lost 0 bases, and 3 bases had no gene match. In DNA form, the CDR3 reads TGCGCCAGCAGCTTGGGGACAGGCTCCTATGGCTACACCTTC. Translating it yields CASSLGTGSYGYTF.

This chain's CDR3 is CASSLSAGGYNSPLHF. DNA of the CDR3: TGCGCCAGCAGCTTGTCGGCAGGGGGGTATAATTCACCCCTCCACTTT. The chain recombines TRBV5-1 with TRBJ1-6, with 7 bases lining up with TRBD1. Germline V gene sequence: CDR1 SGHRS, CDR2 YFSETQ. Trimming removed 1 base from V and 4 bases from J; junction bases left unmatched: 5. CDR3 size: 16 residues.

For this clone: In the same sample, other DNA sequences code for this CDR3. The chain joins TRBV9 to TRBJ2-1, with 10 bases aligning to TRBD2. V dropped 0 bases and J dropped 3; count of bases not matched to a gene: 0. The CDR3 extends over 15 amino acids. CDR1 and CDR2 (germline): SGDLS, YYNGEE. The CDR3 bases are TGTGCCAGCAGCGTAGTAGCGGGAGGCTACAATGAGCAGTTCTTC. Amino acid sequence: CASSVVAGGYNEQFF.

The rearrangement uses TRBV11-2 and TRBJ2-1; 8 bases agree with TRBD2. Trimming took 0 bases from V and 5 from J; bases not matched to a gene: 6. Germline V gene lookup returns CDR1 SGHAT and CDR2 FQNNGV. The CDR3 consists of 16 residues. CDR3 DNA sequence: TGTGCCAGCAGCTTAGAAGAGCGGGAGATTAACAATGAGCAGTTCTTC. Amino acid sequence: CASSLEEREINNEQFF.